The T cell receptor (beta chain) described here comes from a study of neurological immune-mediated disorders. Germline loops: CDR1 SEHNR, CDR2 FQNEAQ (reference sequence). V was cut by 0 bases and J by 6 bases, with 8 bases left in between. There are 13 residues in the CDR3. 5'RACE with 10-nucleotide random UMIs generated the cDNA. TCRdb passed the 5' RACE reads through MiXCR, listing each CDR3 protein once. The sample includes 55,000 to 75,000 distinct CDR3 sequences, over 4% seen only once; the top ten take roughly 5.7%. Study results and limitations: There were no CDR3 amino acid sequences shared by expanded clones across subjects, a result suggesting private repertoires in all groups.

This clonotype showed up many times. Its target is unknown. The sample consisted of PBMCs. The source is a human donor with multiple sclerosis. The donor label of this sample is uncertain. The chain employs TRBV7-9 and TRBJ1-2; possibly TRBD1 for D (6 bases). The CDR3 here is CASSLAQGHGYTF. For the CDR3, the DNA is TGTGCCAGCAGCTTAGCGCAGGGGCATGGCTACACCTTC.